This T cell receptor beta chain was profiled in a study of blood T cells in healthy people across ages. Study-wide results and limits: Naive T cell percentage by flow cytometry tracked strongly with beta diversity. Naive CD4+ cell counts and diversity both ran higher in long-lived than in aged donors. Observed TCR beta diversity per million T cells went down as age went up. This fall followed a roughly linear course with age. Donor CMV status, an unknown factor, possibly confounded changes in expanded clonotypes.

Germline values: CDR1 DFQATT, CDR2 SNEGSKA (reference sequence). This CDR3 has 13 residues. V was clipped by 3 bases and J by 0 bases, with 9 bases between them. Turning to this clonotype: The antigen is undetermined.

Next came a second PCR, run for about 7 to 12 cycles, which used a sample-barcoded 5' primer along with a J-beta primer mix. TCRdb re-derived calls from the 5' RACE reads in MiXCR, one entry per CDR3 protein. The sample has 650,000 to 700,000 distinct CDR3 sequences, 52% seen once. Sequencing was performed on blood. This chain connects TRBV20-1 to TRBJ2-7, with D maybe TRBD2 (5 bases). This clonotype was obtained from a woman of 80 years or more in good health. The CDR3, as DNA: TGCAGTGCTAGTCCGGGAACCTCCTACGAGCAGTACTTC. Translation: CSASPGTSYEQYF.